This entry describes one T cell receptor beta chain. As yet, its antigen is unknown. V lost 4 bases and J 2 bases, leaving 12 bases between the germline ends. The CDR3 loop spans 14 amino acids. Looked up from germline, CDR1 is MNHEY and CDR2 is SMNVEV (reference sequence). The data were taken from a study of cytomegalovirus exposure and HLA in healthy donors. Study-wide findings and caveats: HLA restriction was apparent for most CMV-associated TCR beta chains in a later analysis.

Primers included in the PCR were 60 Vbeta and 13 Jbeta primers. The table came from immunoSEQ multiplex PCR; TCRdb's copy has only in-frame clones and leaves some out. The sample has 150,000 to 180,000 clones, approximately 79% seen once. Sequenced input: PBMCs. This TCR came from a woman in her forties or fifties in good health and CMV-seropositive. V gene TRBV27 combines with J gene TRBJ2-7; weak D call: TRBD1 (6 bases). CDR3 nucleotide sequence: TGTGCCAGCAGTTACAGGGCTAACGCCTACGAGCAGTACTTC. This gives the protein CASSYRANAYEQYF.